These 31 T cell receptor beta chains came from one sample sequenced in a study of blood T cell repertoires in COVID-19 (dated by TCRdb to between 2020 and 2021). The library was generated by the immunoSEQ multiplex PCR assay. In its TCRdb copy, this immuneACCESS table keeps in-frame sequences only and misses some clones. Where compared with another copy, unresolved V genes explain less than half of these, and the others have no known cause. The table for this sample lists 360,000 or so clones; 90% of them were counted only once. 5% to 8.5% of the sample is held by the ten biggest clonotypes. Sequenced input: peripheral blood. The receptors come from a man aged 18 to 29 with active or convalescent COVID-19.

The J gene is TRBJ1-2, the V gene TRBV7-2, with D tentatively TRBD1 (6 bases). CDR1 and CDR2 (germline): SGHTA, FQGNSA. Trimming stripped 3 bases from V and 7 bases from J, with 12 bases between. CDR3 length equals 13 residues. CDR3 in amino acids: CASSFGGARGYTF. The CDR3 bases are TGTGCCAGCAGCTTCGGGGGGGCGCGTGGCTACACCTTC.

This chain links TRBV6-1 with TRBJ2-5, with D possibly being TRBD1 (6 bases). CDR3 length: 14 amino acids. The V end lost 3 bases, the J end lost 2 bases, and 10 bases lay between the germline ends. The germline V gene encodes CDR1 MNHNS and CDR2 SASEGT. The DNA for the CDR3 is TGTGCCAGCAGTGAGGACAGTTGGCAAGAGACCCAGTACTTC. Translating it yields CASSEDSWQETQYF.

Of note for this clone: A much larger clone is a single base away; this may be a read error. Other DNA sequences within the sample encode an identical CDR3. J is TRBJ1-1 and V is TRBV6-2 or TRBV6-3, with a weak D call TRBD1 (6 bases). Trimming removed 6 bases at V and 1 base at J, with 6 bases between. This CDR3 has 12 residues. Germline CDR1 MNHEY, CDR2 SVGEGT. The CDR3 DNA is TGTGCCAGCAGCAGGGGGAACACTGAAGCTTTCTTT. Protein product: CASSRGNTEAFF.

This clone was recorded only once. The chain employs TRBV4-3 and TRBJ2-5, with TRBD2 identical over 8 bases. V dropped 3 bases and J dropped 5; count of bases not matched to a gene: 8. Germline V gene sequence: CDR1 LGHNA, CDR2 YSLEER. This CDR3 has 15 amino acids. CDR3 residues: CASSQGSGGAETQYF. The CDR3 coding sequence is TGCGCCAGCAGCCAGGGGTCCGGGGGGGCTGAGACCCAGTACTTC.

This clone was seen a few times. This chain links TRBV24-1 with TRBJ1-2; D not resolved. The germline V and J ends were trimmed by 9 bases and 7 bases, with 11 bases remaining between them. Per the germline V gene, CDR1 is KGHDR and CDR2 is SFDVKD. The CDR3 consists of 11 residues. The CDR3 nucleotides are TGTGCCACCCCAGTTTCGGGTGGCTACACCTTC. Its translation is CATPVSGGYTF.

V usage is TRBV7-2 and J usage is TRBJ2-5; tentatively, D is TRBD1 (6 bases). CDR1 is SGHTA, CDR2 FQGNSA, per germline. Trimming took off 3 bases at V and 2 bases at J, with 10 bases between the two ends. CDR3 size: 14 residues. The CDR3: CASSFPRGQETQYF. In DNA, the CDR3 is TGTGCCAGCAGCTTCCCCAGGGGACAAGAGACCCAGTACTTC. Filled out from reference TRBV7-2 and TRBJ2-5, the complete variable domain reads GAGVSQSPSNKVTEKGKDVELRCDPISGHTALYWYRQSLGQGLEFLIYFQGNSAPDKSGLPSDRFSAERTGGSVSTLTIQRTQQEDSAVYLCASSFPRGQETQYFGPGTRLLVL.

This clone was seen just once. The V call is TRBV5-5, the J call TRBJ2-2; D unclear. V lost 4 bases and J 2 bases, leaving 15 bases between the germline ends. Germline lookup yields CDR1 SGHKS and CDR2 YYEKEE (reference sequence). The CDR3 runs 16 residues. CDR3 nucleotides: TGTGCCAGCAGCCAAATAAACCCAACTAACACCGGGGAGCTGTTTTTT. This codes for CASSQINPTNTGELFF.

This clone was picked up a small number of times. Additional DNA sequences in this sample encode the identical CDR3. This chain uses TRBV6-5 with TRBJ1-4; 8 nucleotides match TRBD1. From germline, CDR1 is MNHEY and CDR2 SVGAGI. This CDR3 is 15 amino acids long. V shed 5 bases, J shed 2 bases, and the junction held 4 bases outside the gene matches. CDR3 sequence reads: CASSRHRGTNEKLFF. CDR3 DNA sequence: TGTGCCAGCAGTCGCCACAGGGGGACTAATGAAAAACTGTTTTTT.

Here the CDR3 DNA reads TGTGCCAGCAGTTTTCTCGGACAGGGGCACAATGAGCAGTTCTTC. It translates to CASSFLGQGHNEQFF. V gene TRBV27 combines with J gene TRBJ2-1, with 9 bases matching TRBD1. With V trimmed by 3 bases and J by 5 bases, 5 bases remained unmatched. The germline gives CDR1 MNHEY, CDR2 SMNVEV (reference sequence). The CDR3 loop spans 15 amino acids.

The chain is built from TRBV11-3 and TRBJ2-5; 10 nucleotides match TRBD2. V shed 1 base, J shed 3 bases, and the junction held 11 bases outside the gene matches. CDR1 and CDR2 from the germline V gene are SGHNT and YENEEA. This CDR3 has 18 residues. The CDR3 protein is CASSLGSGGAGSKETQYF. CDR3 DNA sequence: TGTGCCAGCAGCTTAGGGAGCGGGGGGGCCGGTTCCAAAGAGACCCAGTACTTC.

About this clone itself: The junction does not match germline at one end; this may be a read error. V and J are TRBV5-1 and TRBJ1-4; the D is unclear. CDR3 size: 9 residues. CDR1 and CDR2 from the germline V gene are SGHRS and YFSETQ. CDR3 amino acids: CASSRRANF. The CDR3 bases are TGCGCCAGCAGCAGGCGGGCTAATTTT.

The V and J genes are TRBV19 and TRBJ2-4; maybe TRBD2 (5 bases). Trimming took off 3 bases at V and 12 bases at J, with 21 bases between the two ends. The CDR3 contains 15 residues. Per germline, CDR1 LNHDA and CDR2 SQIVND (reference sequence). The CDR3 spells CASSIRRPIEGSQYF. The CDR3 region has the DNA TGTGCCAGTAGTATCCGGCGCCCCATAGAAGGGAGTCAGTACTTC. Drawing the rest from reference TRBV19 and TRBJ2-4, the complete variable domain is DGGITQSPKYLFRKEGQNVTLSCEQNLNHDAMYWYRQDPGQGLRLIYYSQIVNDFQKGDIAEGYSVSREKKESFPLTVTSAQKNPTAFYLCASSIRRPIEGSQYFGAGTRLSVL.

V usage is TRBV28 and J usage is TRBJ2-5; TRBD2 matches at 7 bases. The CDR3 is 13 amino acids. CDR1 MDHEN and CDR2 SYDVKM come from the germline V gene. V shed 6 bases, J shed 4 bases, and the junction held 5 bases outside the gene matches. The CDR3 is CASRHGGGETQYF. The DNA of the CDR3 is TGTGCCAGCAGACATGGGGGGGGAGAGACCCAGTACTTC.

Remarks on this clone: The sample carries other DNA sequences with the same CDR3. The chain couples TRBV5-1 to TRBJ1-1, with D maybe TRBD1 (5 bases). The V end lost 4 bases, the J end lost 2 bases, and 12 bases lay between the germline ends. The CDR3 runs to 14 residues. Germline CDR1 is SGHRS and CDR2 is YFSETQ. For the CDR3, the DNA is TGCGCCAGCAGCGGAGGGACGGAAAACACTGAAGCTTTCTTT. This sequence encodes CASSGGTENTEAFF.

This clone was recorded only once. V is TRBV5-1 and J is TRBJ1-3; TRBD1 agrees at 9 bases. The CDR3 has 15 residues. The J segment lost 8 bases and the V segment lost 3 bases, leaving 9 bases of the junction unmatched. Germline V gives CDR1 SGHRS, CDR2 YFSETQ. Here the CDR3 reads CASSSSTGGIDTIYF. The CDR3 region has the DNA TGCGCCAGCAGCTCATCGACAGGGGGTATAGACACCATATATTTT.

This clone was detected a few times. The V and J genes are TRBV28 and TRBJ1-3; 8 bases line up with TRBD1. The CDR3 runs 15 residues. Trimming took 7 bases from V and 1 from J; bases not matched to a gene: 6. From germline, CDR1 is MDHEN and CDR2 SYDVKM. CDR3 nucleotide sequence: TGTGCCAGCAACCTACAGGGGGGATCTGGAAACACCATATATTTT. It specifies CASNLQGGSGNTIYF.

This chain joins TRBV7-2 and TRBJ1-5; 11 nucleotides align to TRBD1. From germline, CDR1 is SGHTA and CDR2 FQGNSA. This CDR3 has 17 residues. V trimming: 0 bases; J trimming: 7 bases; junction bases outside the gene matches: 8. CDR3 protein: CASSLAPDRGRWQPQHF. CDR3 in DNA: TGTGCCAGCAGCTTAGCACCGGACAGGGGGCGTTGGCAGCCCCAGCATTTT.

This clone was seen a handful of times. V gene TRBV28 combines with J gene TRBJ2-3; TRBD2 matches 12 bases. CDR1 and CDR2 from the germline V gene are MDHEN and SYDVKM. V trimming: 5 bases; J trimming: 0 bases; junction bases outside the gene matches: 15. The CDR3 loop spans 20 amino acids. CDR3 in amino acids: CASSRGPSGGDGPSTDTQYF. CDR3 nucleotide sequence: TGTGCCAGCAGTCGGGGTCCTAGCGGGGGGGACGGCCCTAGCACAGATACGCAGTATTTT.

The gene calls are TRBV6-2 or TRBV6-3 and TRBJ1-1, with D perhaps TRBD1 (6 bases). The CDR3 has 14 amino acids. Trimming took off 4 bases at V and 9 bases at J, with 18 bases between the two ends. In germline, CDR1 is MNHEY, CDR2 SVGEGT. CDR3 loop: CASSFFETGKKAFF. CDR3 coding DNA: TGTGCCAGCAGTTTTTTTGAGACAGGAAAGAAAGCTTTCTTT.

For the CDR3, the DNA is TGTGCCAGCAGTCTACGGACAGGGCAATATGGCTACACCTTC. Translation: CASSLRTGQYGYTF. This chain links TRBV27 with TRBJ1-2, with 8 bases lining up with TRBD1. This CDR3 has 14 residues. V shed 5 bases, J shed 5 bases, and the junction held 7 bases outside the gene matches. Looked up from germline, CDR1 is MNHEY and CDR2 is SMNVEV (reference sequence).

The chain couples TRBV27 to TRBJ1-4; D is perhaps TRBD1 (5 bases). The germline V and J ends were trimmed by 5 bases and 0 bases, with 13 bases remaining between them. The CDR3 contains 16 residues. The V gene's germline CDR1 is MNHEY and CDR2 SMNVEV (reference sequence). CDR3 amino acids: CASSPDWGATNEKLFF. For the CDR3, the DNA is TGTGCCAGCAGTCCCGATTGGGGGGCAACTAATGAAAAACTGTTTTTT. The complete variable domain, with remaining parts taken from reference TRBV27 and TRBJ1-4, reads EAQVTQNPRYLITVTGKKLTVTCSQNMNHEYMSWYRQDPGLGLRQIYYSMNVEVTDKGDVPEGYKVSRKEKRNFPLILESPSPNQTSLYFCASSPDWGATNEKLFFGSGTQLSVL.

A remark on this clone: At one boundary the junction diverges from the germline segment, which might be a read error. This rearrangement joins TRBV15 to TRBJ2-6; perhaps TRBD1 as D (5 bases). CDR3 length: 15 amino acids. Germline loops: CDR1 LNHNV, CDR2 YYDKDF (reference sequence). The CDR3 spells CATSSRPSGANVLTF. The DNA for the CDR3 is TGTGCCACCAGCTCTCGACCCTCTGGGGCCAACGTGCTGACTTTC.

The CDR3, as DNA: TGTGCCAGTAACACTAGACCAACAGATACGCAGTATTTT. Translated: CASNTRPTDTQYF. V is TRBV19 and J is TRBJ2-3; TRBD2 is a possible D gene (5 bases). Trimming pared 7 bases from V and 3 bases from J, leaving 11 bases between. Per germline, CDR1 LNHDA and CDR2 SQIVND (reference sequence). The CDR3 totals 13 residues.

This chain uses TRBV5-4 with TRBJ1-1; D uncertain. Trimming removed 2 bases from V and 2 bases from J, with 7 bases in between. Germline values: CDR1 SGHNT, CDR2 YYREEE (reference sequence). This CDR3 comprises 13 residues. CDR3 loop: CASSFAVNTEAFF. DNA for the CDR3: TGTGCCAGCAGCTTCGCGGTAAACACTGAAGCTTTCTTT.

The rearrangement links TRBV28 to TRBJ2-7; TRBD2 is a possible D gene (6 bases). Between the trimmed V and J ends, which lost 8 bases and 5 bases, there was a span of 19 bases. The CDR3 consists of 14 residues. Germline V gene data show CDR1 as MDHEN and CDR2 as SYDVKM. The chain's CDR3 is CASSKWGDVHEQYF. CDR3 sequence (DNA): TGTGCCAGCTCGAAATGGGGGGATGTTCACGAGCAGTACTTC.

This clone appeared a single time. The chain couples TRBV2 to TRBJ1-6; D may be TRBD1 (6 bases). In germline, CDR1 is SNHLY, CDR2 FYNNEI. This CDR3 has 13 amino acids. The V and J ends lost 7 bases and 8 bases respectively, with 12 bases between them. CDR3 sequence reads: CASKGQGHSPLHF. The CDR3 DNA follows: TGTGCCAGCAAGGGGCAGGGGCATTCACCCCTCCACTTT.

This clone was seen only once. This chain links TRBV28 with TRBJ1-2; D not certain. Trimming removed 7 bases at V and 8 bases at J, with 23 bases between. There are 15 residues in the CDR3. CDR1 is MDHEN, CDR2 SYDVKM, per germline. The CDR3 spells CASTIRTHGGKGYTF. The CDR3 coding sequence is TGTGCCAGCACGATAAGAACACACGGCGGAAAGGGCTACACCTTC.

CDR3 coding DNA: TGCGCCAGCAGCTTGAAGACAGAAGGGCTTGGAGATACGCAGTATTTT. Translating gives CASSLKTEGLGDTQYF. V gene TRBV5-1 combines with J gene TRBJ2-3; maybe TRBD1 (5 bases). The CDR3 spans 16 residues. Deletions cut 1 base from V and 5 bases from J, with 17 bases between. Looked up from germline, CDR1 is SGHRS and CDR2 is YFSETQ.

The V and J genes are TRBV11-2 and TRBJ2-7, with D possibly matching TRBD1 (5 bases). CDR1 SGHAT and CDR2 FQNNGV come from the germline V gene. V gave up 5 bases and J gave up 4 bases, with 12 bases separating them. The CDR3 has 13 amino acids. CDR3 sequence reads: CASSPKKGYEQYF. The CDR3, as DNA: TGTGCCAGCAGCCCCAAAAAGGGGTACGAGCAGTACTTC.

This chain uses TRBV28 with TRBJ2-7; 9 bases agree with TRBD1. CDR3 size: 16 residues. V was clipped by 3 bases and J by 5 bases; unmatched bases: 11. CDR1 MDHEN and CDR2 SYDVKM come from the germline V gene. The CDR3 region has the DNA TGTGCCAGCAGTTTTCCCGGGACAGGGATCAGCCACGAGCAGTACTTC. It translates to CASSFPGTGISHEQYF.

This clone was counted once. The V and J genes are TRBV7-6 and TRBJ1-1; 7 nucleotides line up with TRBD1. The CDR3 is made up of 13 amino acids. Germline trimming cut 5 bases from V and 8 bases from J; bases unmatched to any gene: 8. Germline CDR1 and CDR2: SGHVS and FNYEAQ. The CDR3, as DNA: TGTGCCAGCAGCCTTACAGGGGACGGGGAAGCTTTCTTT. Translation gives CASSLTGDGEAFF.